This is a list of T cell receptor beta chains from one sample in a study of patients and donors after allogeneic stem cell transplantation. TCRdb processed the RT-PCR reads anew with MiXCR; each CDR3 protein has one entry. The table has about a million distinct CDR3 sequences, about a sixth seen once. Sequences were obtained from blood, either unsorted or a sorted T cell fraction (not recorded which). Receptors originate from a human donor who was either an allogeneic HSCT recipient or a stem cell or donor lymphocyte infusion donor (not recorded which). It is not recorded whose cells these are; they may come from a transplant donor. The conserved cysteine and the conserved F or W are not part of the CDR3 here. Clone sizes are given selectively: once, few, many, or a class where the clone is expanded.

abundance	v_gene	CDR3aa
few	TRBV20-1	SASPDWTEAF
few	TRBV2	ASSVIGGSNQPQH
once	TRBV12-3/TRBV12-4	ASSPGTSGSPYEQY
many	TRBV2	ASSAGSAGELF
many	TRBV2	ASSDNQPQH
few	TRBV6-1	ASNTETSWRKNTGELF
.	TRBV21-1	ASTRNRGWPQY
.	TRBV3-1	ASSQGGVITQAF
few	TRBV5-1	ASSLAVGLETQY
.	TRBV24-1	ATSPWGDDTQY
.	TRBV7-9	ASPKGEANTEAF
few	TRBV2	ASSEGGVGANVLT
.	TRBV4-3	ASSQERRGPSPLH
.	TRBV29-1	SASYLGDEQF
few	TRBV11-2	ASSLVGGGSTEAF
.	TRBV12-3/TRBV12-4	ASSPRKIADTGELF
few	TRBV7-6	ASSPRGAGTYEQY
few	TRBV3-1	ASSHLKRGIYGYT
.	TRBV3-1	ASRPSVQETQY
few	TRBV28	ASSRRTGVSLGGYT
.	TRBV12-3/TRBV12-4	ASSRTRGNGGYT
.	TRBV5-1	ASSLWQGSSEQY
.	TRBV30	ASSPVGNNSPLH
.	TRBV30	AWSPRRGTGANVLT
few	TRBV9	ASSVGLAGSSTDTQY
.	TRBV12-3/TRBV12-4	ASSPGSVGELF
.	TRBV20-1	SARYRDSRREKLF
few	TRBV15	ATSRVFGMSNTEAF
few	TRBV5-6	ASSFSGDEQF
few	TRBV15	ATSRVIGVANTGELF
few	TRBV6-2/TRBV6-3	ASFTPSGTPFHEQF
.	TRBV18	ASSPLRTPKGETQY
.	TRBV7-9	ASSSLGQGPGTEAF
.	TRBV28	ASREQGAPINEQF
.	TRBV29-1	SVSDRDSYEQY
.	TRBV2	ASTGESFNEQF
.	TRBV20-1	SARVQTLVKETQY
.	TRBV11-2	ASSWDRGLGGELF